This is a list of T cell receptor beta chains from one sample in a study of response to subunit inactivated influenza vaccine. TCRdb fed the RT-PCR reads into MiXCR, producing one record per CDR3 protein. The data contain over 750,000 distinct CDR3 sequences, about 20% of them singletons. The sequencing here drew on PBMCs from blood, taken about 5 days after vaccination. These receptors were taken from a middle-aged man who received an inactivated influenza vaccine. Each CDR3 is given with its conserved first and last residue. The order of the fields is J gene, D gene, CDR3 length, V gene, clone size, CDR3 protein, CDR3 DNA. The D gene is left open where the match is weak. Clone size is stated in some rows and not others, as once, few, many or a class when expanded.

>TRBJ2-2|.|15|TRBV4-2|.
CASSQLTGNTGELFF
TGTGCCAGCAGCCAGCTAACCGGAAATACCGGGGAGCTGTTTTTT
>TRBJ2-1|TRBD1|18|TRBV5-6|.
CASSQLFSPGQGFSEQFF
TGTGCCAGCAGCCAATTGTTTTCTCCGGGACAGGGATTCAGTGAGCAGTTCTTC
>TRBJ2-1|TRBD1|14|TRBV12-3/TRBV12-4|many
CASSPSTGDNEQFF
TGTGCCAGCAGTCCGTCGACAGGGGACAATGAGCAGTTCTTC
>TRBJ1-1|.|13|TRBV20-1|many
CSATAGLNTEAFF
TGCAGTGCTACCGCGGGGCTGAACACTGAAGCTTTCTTT
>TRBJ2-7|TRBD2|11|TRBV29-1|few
CSVGGGNEQYF
TGCAGCGTCGGCGGGGGAAACGAGCAGTACTTC
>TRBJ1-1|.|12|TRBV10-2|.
CASVRSNTEAFF
TGCGCCAGCGTAAGGTCGAACACTGAAGCTTTCTTT
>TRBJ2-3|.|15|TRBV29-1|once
CSVDQGGLSTDTQYF
TGCAGCGTTGATCAGGGGGGGCTTAGCACAGATACGCAGTATTTT
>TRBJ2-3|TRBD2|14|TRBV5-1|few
CASKRDRDTDTQYF
TGCGCCAGCAAGCGGGATAGGGACACAGATACGCAGTATTTT
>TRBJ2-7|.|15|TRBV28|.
CASSLWGQPSYEQYF
TGTGCCAGCAGTTTGTGGGGACAACCTTCTTACGAGCAGTACTTC
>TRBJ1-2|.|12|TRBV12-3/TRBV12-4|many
CASSRNRYGYTF
TGTGCCAGCAGCCGAAACAGGTACGGCTACACCTTC
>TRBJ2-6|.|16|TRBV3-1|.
CASSQERISGANVLTF
TGTGCCAGCAGCCAAGAACGCATCTCTGGGGCCAACGTCCTGACTTTC
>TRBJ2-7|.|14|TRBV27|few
CASSLSWSSYEQYF
TGTGCCAGCAGTTTATCCTGGAGCTCCTACGAGCAGTACTTC
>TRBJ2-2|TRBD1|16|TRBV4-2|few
CASSQTQGALTGELFF
TGTGCCAGCAGCCAAACACAGGGGGCCCTCACCGGGGAGCTGTTTTTT
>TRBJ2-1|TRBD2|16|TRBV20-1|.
CSARARSGRSYNEQFF
TGCAGTGCTAGGGCCCGAAGCGGGAGATCCTACAATGAGCAGTTCTTC
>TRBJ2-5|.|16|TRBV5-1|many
CASSLGGPTYQETQYF
TGCGCCAGCAGCTTGGGTGGACCCACGTACCAAGAGACCCAGTACTTC